Shown below are 26 T cell receptor beta chains from a single sample sequenced in a study of T cell responses to AZD1222 COVID-19 vaccine. Profiling relied on immunoSEQ multiplex PCR, and the TCRdb table lists in-frame clones only, not all of them. The repertoire includes some 140,000 clones, 85% to 95% of them detected once, and 1.5% to 2% sits in the top ten. The starting material was peripheral blood, obtained on day 0 of AZD1222 vaccination. The receptors were gathered from an adult in good health.

This chain joins TRBV5-6 and TRBJ2-7; D unresolved. In germline, CDR1 is SGHDT, CDR2 YYEEEE. Deletions cut 1 base from V and 6 bases from J, with 11 bases between. The CDR3 loop spans 13 amino acids. This chain's CDR3 is CASSLRRGREQYF. For the CDR3, the DNA is TGTGCCAGCAGCTTGCGTCGAGGACGCGAGCAGTACTTC.

The V gene is TRBV5-5, the J gene TRBJ1-5, with 7 bases lining up with TRBD1. CDR1 and CDR2 from the germline V gene are SGHKS and YYEKEE (reference sequence). V lost 2 bases, J lost 5 bases, and 7 bases stayed unmatched. The CDR3 has 15 amino acids. CDR3 sequence reads: CASSFQSTGDQPQHF. CDR3 sequence (DNA): TGTGCCAGCAGCTTCCAATCTACAGGGGATCAGCCCCAGCATTTT.

The V call is TRBV28, the J call TRBJ2-1, with D possibly being TRBD2 (6 bases). This CDR3 has 16 amino acids. CDR1 is MDHEN and CDR2 is SYDVKM in the germline V gene. Trimming shortened V by 1 base and J by 4 bases, and 14 bases separated the two germline ends. CDR3 loop: CASSLSGGAVYNEQFF. CDR3 nucleotides: TGTGCCAGCAGTTTATCGGGCGGGGCCGTTTACAATGAGCAGTTCTTC.

The chain has TRBV4-2 and TRBJ2-1, with 11 bases identical to TRBD2. The length of the CDR3 is 17 residues. Germline CDR1 LGHNA, CDR2 YNFKEQ. V gave up 6 bases and J gave up 4 bases; unmatched junction bases: 11. CDR3 sequence (DNA): TGTGCCAGCAGTCCTAACCTAGCGGGAGGAGCATACAATGAGCAGTTCTTC. It yields the protein CASSPNLAGGAYNEQFF.

With regard to this clone: This same CDR3 is encoded by further DNA sequences in the sample. This chain links TRBV6-5 with TRBJ1-1, with D unclear. Germline-derived CDR1 and CDR2 are MNHEY and SVGAGI. The CDR3 length is 15 residues. V was pared by 0 bases and J by 0 bases, with 8 bases between. CDR3 residues: CASSYSRGLNTEAFF. The CDR3 DNA is TGTGCCAGCAGTTACTCACGGGGATTGAACACTGAAGCTTTCTTT.

The chain has TRBV28 and TRBJ2-7, with D perhaps matching TRBD1 (6 bases). V was pared by 6 bases and J by 4 bases, with 19 bases between. The CDR3 has 15 residues. The V gene's germline CDR1 is MDHEN and CDR2 SYDVKM. The CDR3 DNA sequence: TGTGCCAGCAGCCCGGACAGATTAAGAACTTACGAGCAGTACTTC. This gives the protein CASSPDRLRTYEQYF.

This chain connects TRBV20-1 to TRBJ1-3, with D possibly TRBD1 on 5 matching bases. Germline V gene sequence: CDR1 DFQATT, CDR2 SNEGSKA (reference sequence). V lost 3 bases, J lost 0 bases, and 9 bases lay in between. The CDR3 length is 14 residues. The CDR3: CSASRGGSGNTIYF. The CDR3 DNA reads TGCAGTGCTAGTCGGGGGGGCTCTGGAAACACCATATATTTT.

This clone turned up a few times. The V call is TRBV11-3, the J call TRBJ2-1; 11 bases agree with TRBD2. This CDR3 has 15 amino acids. J was trimmed by 5 bases and V by 5 bases; bases with no gene match: 5. CDR1 is SGHNT, CDR2 YENEEA, per germline. CDR3: CASSEGTSGHNEQFF. For the CDR3, the DNA is TGTGCCAGCAGCGAAGGGACTAGCGGTCACAATGAGCAGTTCTTC. Looking up the rest from reference TRBV11-3 and TRBJ2-1 gives the full variable domain: EAGVVQSPRYKIIEKKQPVAFWCNPISGHNTLYWYLQNLGQGPELLIRYENEEAVDDSQLPKDRFSAERLKGVDSTLKIQPAELGDSAVYLCASSEGTSGHNEQFFGPGTRLTVL.

The genes are TRBV27 and TRBJ1-5, with a weak D call TRBD1 (6 bases). The CDR3 sequence is 14 residues long. Germline CDR1 reads MNHEY; CDR2 reads SMNVEV (reference sequence). V was pared by 11 bases and J by 2 bases, with 16 bases between. In nucleotides, the CDR3 is TGTGCCGGATCAGCATCAGGGGGCAATCAGCCCCAGCATTTT. Translation: CAGSASGGNQPQHF.

V and J are TRBV5-1 and TRBJ1-2; 10 positions match TRBD1. The CDR3 runs to 20 residues. The J segment lost 0 bases and the V segment lost 3 bases, leaving 17 bases of the junction unmatched. Germline lookup yields CDR1 SGHRS and CDR2 YFSETQ. The CDR3 DNA follows: TGCGCCAGCAGCTCGCCGAAAACTGGGACAGGGGAGAAAGCTAACTATGGCTACACCTTC. This codes for CASSSPKTGTGEKANYGYTF.

This clone was observed a handful of times. The chain carries TRBV3-1 (or the pseudogene TRBV3-2) and TRBJ2-5; possibly TRBD2 for D (7 bases). The V end was cut by 2 bases, the J end by 4 bases, with 20 bases between. This CDR3 has 17 residues. The V gene's germline CDR1 is LGHDT and CDR2 YNNKEL (reference sequence). CDR3 residues: CASSQRAGARQGETQYF. CDR3 DNA: TGTGCCAGCAGCCAACGGGCGGGGGCCCGCCAGGGAGAGACCCAGTACTTC.

The rearrangement uses TRBV12-5 and TRBJ1-6; D remains unclear. Per the germline V gene, CDR1 is LGHNT and CDR2 is FRNRAP. The CDR3 is made up of 13 amino acids. Trimming pared 6 bases from V and 5 bases from J, leaving 8 bases between. This CDR3 reads CASGAEDNSPLHF. As DNA, the CDR3 is TGTGCTAGTGGCGCCGAGGATAATTCACCCCTCCACTTT.

J is TRBJ1-2 and V is TRBV19; 10 nucleotides agree with TRBD1. This CDR3 has 14 residues. Germline CDR1 reads LNHDA; CDR2 reads SQIVND (reference sequence). The J segment lost 7 bases and the V segment lost 3 bases, leaving 5 bases of the junction unmatched. The CDR3 region is CASSMETGGFGYTF. In DNA form, the CDR3 reads TGTGCCAGTAGTATGGAGACAGGGGGCTTTGGCTACACCTTC.

The V call is TRBV27, the J call TRBJ1-6; D is possibly TRBD1 (5 bases). This CDR3 is built from 16 residues. Germline V gives CDR1 MNHEY, CDR2 SMNVEV (reference sequence). With 2 bases removed from V and 9 bases from J, the gap between germline ends came to 17 bases. The CDR3 reads CASSLRGRVGGSPLHF. The CDR3 nucleotides are TGTGCCAGCAGTTTAAGGGGCAGGGTTGGGGGTTCACCCCTCCACTTT.

The rearrangement joins TRBV10-3 to TRBJ1-4; D may be TRBD1 (5 bases). The V and J ends lost 8 bases and 5 bases respectively, with 15 bases between them. This CDR3 spans 14 amino acids. Germline V lookup: CDR1 ENHRY, CDR2 SYGVKD. CDR3 protein: CAIRREGPNEKLFF. Written as DNA, the CDR3 is TGTGCCATCCGCCGGGAGGGGCCGAATGAAAAACTGTTTTTT.

The count of this clone is one. The chain combines TRBV5-6 with TRBJ2-7, with D tentatively TRBD1 or TRBD2 (5 bases each). The CDR3 consists of 14 residues. CDR1 is SGHDT and CDR2 is YYEEEE in the germline V gene. V gave up 0 bases and J gave up 3 bases, with 10 bases separating them. The DNA for the CDR3 is TGTGCCAGCAGCTTGGGGGACGGCCTCTACGAGCAGTACTTC. Protein: CASSLGDGLYEQYF. Variable domain in full (rest from reference TRBV5-6 and TRBJ2-7): DAGVTQSPTHLIKTRGQQVTLRCSPKSGHDTVSWYQQALGQGPQFIFQYYEEEERQRGNFPDRFSGHQFPNYSSELNVNALLLGDSALYLCASSLGDGLYEQYFGPGTRLTVT.

The V and J genes are TRBV7-3 and TRBJ1-2; 9 nucleotides agree with TRBD1. This CDR3 contains 13 residues. J lost 4 bases, V lost 5 bases, and 2 bases had no gene match. Germline loops: CDR1 SGHTA, CDR2 FQGTGA. CDR3: CASSADRGYGYTF. The CDR3 bases are TGTGCCAGCAGCGCGGACAGGGGCTATGGCTACACCTTC.

The rearrangement uses TRBV29-1 and TRBJ1-2; 8 bases align to TRBD1. The CDR3 consists of 14 residues. V lost 2 bases to trimming and J lost 7 bases; unmatched junction nucleotides: 9. Germline V lookup: CDR1 SQVTM, CDR2 ANQGSEA. DNA of the CDR3: TGCAGCGTTGAAAGAGTCGGACAGGGTAGTGGCTACACCTTC. It encodes CSVERVGQGSGYTF.

The chain is built from TRBV5-4 and TRBJ1-1, with D possibly being TRBD1 (6 bases). There are 13 residues in the CDR3. From germline, CDR1 is SGHNT and CDR2 YYREEE (reference sequence). V lost 4 bases and J lost 4, with 11 bases in between. In DNA, the CDR3 is TGTGCCAGCAGCCCACAGGGTGGCACTGAAGCTTTCTTT. Protein sequence: CASSPQGGTEAFF.

The rearrangement links TRBV25-1 to TRBJ2-2, with 7 bases fitting TRBD2. With V trimmed by 1 base and J by 6 bases, 2 bases remained unmatched. Germline V CDR1 and CDR2: MGHDK, SYGVNS. The CDR3 runs 14 residues. The CDR3 sequence: CASSELGGAGELFF. The CDR3 DNA sequence: TGTGCCAGCAGTGAATTGGGGGGGGCCGGGGAGCTGTTTTTT.

This clone has only one observation. The chain is built from TRBV6-2 or TRBV6-3 and TRBJ2-5; weak D call: TRBD2 (6 bases). Per germline, CDR1 MNHEY and CDR2 SVGEGT. This CDR3 region has 14 residues. V was trimmed by 5 bases and J by 5 bases, leaving 15 bases between them. The DNA for the CDR3 is TGTGCCAGCAGTCGGTACGGGAGTGGGGAGACCCAGTACTTC. This translates into CASSRYGSGETQYF.

The rearrangement uses TRBV7-9 and TRBJ1-6; 12 bases are shared with TRBD1. Trimming at V came to 6 bases and at J to 7 bases, leaving 10 bases not matched to a gene. The CDR3 has 17 amino acids. Germline V gives CDR1 SEHNR, CDR2 FQNEAQ (reference sequence). CDR3 DNA: TGTGCCAGCAGTAAATCCCCGGGACAGGGGGCGAATTCACCCCTCCACTTT. Its translation: CASSKSPGQGANSPLHF.

The genes are TRBV7-9 and TRBJ2-3; D is unclear. This CDR3 comprises 11 residues. The germline CDR1 and CDR2 sequences are SEHNR and FQNEAQ (reference sequence). V lost 3 bases and J lost 6, with 4 bases in between. CDR3 amino acids: CASSFEDTQYF. The DNA for the CDR3 is TGTGCCAGCAGCTTCGAGGATACGCAGTATTTT.

This chain joins TRBV3-1 (or the pseudogene TRBV3-2) and TRBJ1-1; no clear D. The CDR3 spans 12 residues. Germline V gene sequence: CDR1 LGHDT, CDR2 YNNKEL (reference sequence). Deletions cut 5 bases from V and 2 bases from J, with 6 bases between. This chain's CDR3 is CASSWINTEAFF. CDR3 bases: TGTGCCAGCAGCTGGATAAACACTGAAGCTTTCTTT.

The genes are TRBV30 and TRBJ2-2; unclear D gene. Germline V lookup: CDR1 GTSNPN, CDR2 SVGIG (reference sequence). The CDR3 has 13 residues. V was clipped by 2 bases and J by 6 bases, with 10 bases between them. In nucleotides, the CDR3 is TGTGCCTGGAGTAGAATAGGTCCCGGGGAGCTGTTTTTT. Protein: CAWSRIGPGELFF.

The rearrangement uses TRBV7-2 and TRBJ2-1; 8 bases align to TRBD2. V lost 5 bases to trimming and J lost 6 bases; unmatched junction nucleotides: 15. This CDR3 is 17 amino acids long. Germline V gene sequence: CDR1 SGHTA, CDR2 FQGNSA. In DNA form, the CDR3 reads TGTGCCAGCAGCCAAAAAGACGGGACTAGTTTGTTCAATGAGCAGTTCTTC. Amino acids: CASSQKDGTSLFNEQFF. Full variable domain (rest looked up from reference TRBV7-2 and TRBJ2-1): GAGVSQSPSNKVTEKGKDVELRCDPISGHTALYWYRQSLGQGLEFLIYFQGNSAPDKSGLPSDRFSAERTGGSVSTLTIQRTQQEDSAVYLCASSQKDGTSLFNEQFFGPGTRLTVL.